A selection of T cell receptor beta chains follows, all from one sample in a study of CD8+CD57+ T cells in acquired aplastic anemia. MiXCR, run by TCRdb on the reads, gives a single entry per CDR3 protein. The sample contains some 290,000 distinct CDR3 sequences, approximately 57% of which appear only once. Sequenced sample: sorted CD4+, CD8+, or CD8+CD57+ T cells (not recorded which) from PBMCs. The receptors stem from a human donor with severe aplastic anemia or a healthy control (not recorded which). CDR3s include the opening cysteine and the closing phenylalanine or tryptophan. Clone sizes are given selectively: once, few, many, or a class where the clone is expanded.

v_call	j_call	cdr3_length	clone_size	cdr3_aa
TRBV14	TRBJ2-1	15	-	CASSQEGLAGREQFF
TRBV7-9	TRBJ1-1	13	few	CASSLESGTEAFF
TRBV29-1	TRBJ1-2	16	-	CSIMGGTGSRNYGYTF
TRBV2	TRBJ2-7	15	few	CASSLSGSWSYEQYF
TRBV20-1	TRBJ2-7	17	few	CSARDKGSGQGTYEQYF
TRBV5-1	TRBJ2-1	14	many	CASSGEVHYNEQFF
TRBV20-1	TRBJ1-1	13	few	CSARPFQHTEAFF
TRBV7-9	TRBJ2-7	11	-	CASSLLREQYF
TRBV19	TRBJ2-5	15	-	CASSIVTTRQETQYF
TRBV11-2	TRBJ2-7	14	-	CASSLPVGSYEQYF
TRBV5-6	TRBJ2-7	14	-	CASSLDRDPYEQYF
TRBV4-3	TRBJ2-6	15	-	CASSQDLSGANVLTF
TRBV19	TRBJ2-3	13	many	CASSIGGTDTQYF
TRBV20-1	TRBJ2-5	14	-	CSASPSGRGETQYF
TRBV4-1	TRBJ1-2	13	-	CASSPTGGRGYTF
TRBV2	TRBJ1-1	18	-	CASSEAAPGTGLNTEAFF
TRBV5-1	TRBJ2-5	13	many	CASSLEGLFFGDF
TRBV12-3/TRBV12-4	TRBJ1-6	14	-	CASSSGTGERPLHF
TRBV7-3	TRBJ2-1	13	-	CASSYTGGNEQFF
TRBV20-1	TRBJ2-2	17	-	CSARDQGQGRNTGELFF
TRBV19	TRBJ2-1	16	many	CASSFAGGPTYNEQFF
TRBV19	TRBJ2-3	13	-	CASSGGHTDTQYF
TRBV19	TRBJ2-7	12	many	CASSQLWDEQYF
TRBV20-1	TRBJ2-1	14	-	CSARDPPSLHEQFF
TRBV10-2	TRBJ2-1	14	once	CASSERRIYNEQFF
TRBV2	TRBJ1-6	15	-	CASSLRETNNSPLHF
TRBV5-1	TRBJ2-7	15	-	CASSLAVAGVYEQYF
TRBV2	TRBJ1-4	11	-	CASSEYEKLFF
TRBV4-1	TRBJ1-2	14	-	CASSHQGSDYGYTF
TRBV15	TRBJ2-2	13	once	CATSRPRAGELFF
TRBV24-1	TRBJ2-1	16	-	CATSDPVGGSDNEQFF
TRBV24-1	TRBJ1-5	14	once	CATSPRGAPGPQHF
TRBV20-1	TRBJ2-4	15	-	CSVPRGGAAKNIQYF
TRBV9	TRBJ2-7	15	few	CASSVVGSGAYEQYF
TRBV9	TRBJ2-1	19	few	CASSVGGSGGRGSYNEQFF
TRBV20-1	TRBJ2-5	12	-	CSAPGGHGTQYF
TRBV10-3	TRBJ2-1	13	-	CAISESGVGEQFF
TRBV19	TRBJ1-1	15	many	CASSIDAEWNIEAFF
TRBV10-3	TRBJ1-1	15	-	CAISGRDRDYTEAFF
TRBV10-2	TRBJ2-5	13	-	CASRMTGQETQYF
TRBV29-1	TRBJ1-5	12	-	CSVQGLNQPQHF
TRBV10-3	TRBJ1-1	11	-	CAISENTEAFF
TRBV6-5	TRBJ1-5	15	many	CASSYNGARDQPQHF
TRBV19	TRBJ1-1	14	-	CASIRNALNTEAFF
TRBV12-3/TRBV12-4	TRBJ1-5	14	once	CASSLEGGDQPQHF
TRBV7-9	TRBJ2-7	15	once	CASSAGTGASYEQYF
TRBV2	TRBJ1-5	14	-	CASSDTGGHQPQHF
TRBV9	TRBJ2-7	16	-	CASRVGGLAGVYEQYF
TRBV19	TRBJ1-2	16	-	CASSLYRTGGSDGYTF
TRBV29-1	TRBJ1-2	12	-	CSVDHSGYGYTF
TRBV20-1	TRBJ1-4	15	-	CSASLPTGVDEKLFF
TRBV24-1	TRBJ1-2	13	-	CATSDSSNYGYTF
TRBV7-6	TRBJ2-1	12	-	CASGTGYNEQFF
TRBV4-3	TRBJ2-2	14	many	CASSHRTGAGELFF
TRBV19	TRBJ2-2	15	many	CASSMKNFAGGELFF
TRBV7-2	TRBJ1-6	14	few	CATKDRDYNSPLHF
TRBV24-1	TRBJ2-5	14	-	CATSANQGRETQYF
TRBV2	TRBJ1-5	14	-	CASSSGHSNQPQHF
TRBV24-1	TRBJ2-3	13	many	CATSGTKADTQYF
TRBV20-1	TRBJ2-3	13	-	CSSSGGATDTQYF